This T cell receptor (beta chain) was obtained from a study of early T cells in non-severe SARS-CoV-2 infection. Unique molecular identifiers tagged individual cDNA molecules. TCRdb passed the 5' RACE reads through MiXCR, listing each CDR3 protein once. This sample has about 54,000 distinct CDR3 sequences, with around 8% found just once. This clonotype was counted at least ten times. Germline trimming cut 7 bases from V and 4 bases from J; bases unmatched to any gene: 4. The CDR3 consists of 13 residues. Germline values: CDR1 SGHTA, CDR2 FQGNSA. The sequence was collected from an adult who was a healthcare worker with PCR-confirmed SARS-CoV-2 infection or an uninfected control (not recorded which). This chain links TRBV7-2 with TRBJ1-5, with TRBD1 matching 7 bases. Sequencing used whole blood, obtained at baseline. Here the CDR3 reads CASTQGVNQPQHF. CDR3 nucleotides: TGTGCCAGCACCCAGGGGGTGAATCAGCCCCAGCATTTT.